A selection of T cell receptor beta chains follows, all from one sample in a study of blood T cell repertoires in COVID-19. Here immunoSEQ multiplex PCR was the method, and the copy in TCRdb shows in-frame clones only, minus some. The data show roughly 330,000 clones, about 89% seen once. The sequenced material came from PBMCs or T cells enriched from blood (not recorded which). Receptors originate from a woman aged 25 to 45 who had recovered from COVID-19. Each CDR3 is given with its conserved first and last residue. Clone size is given for some rows only: seen once, a few or many times, or a class if the clone is expanded.

size,V,J,length,CDR3
.,TRBV19,TRBJ1-6,16,CASSLYRTGGDSPLHF
few,TRBV5-1,TRBJ1-5,14,CASSLDGSNQPQHF
once,TRBV28,TRBJ2-7,12,CASSSPAYEQYF
.,TRBV28,TRBJ1-3,13,CASSLYTGNTIYF
.,TRBV2,TRBJ1-6,17,CASSPRGREGSGSPLHF
.,TRBV2,TRBJ2-3,14,CASSPSGGTDTQYF
once,TRBV18,TRBJ2-1,16,CASSPYAGSSYNEQFF
.,TRBV19,TRBJ2-1,13,CASSIDPDTTAFF
.,TRBV4-2,TRBJ1-6,17,CASSHSQYGGFYSPLHF
.,TRBV30,TRBJ2-1,14,CAWNRGGGPSEQFF
once,TRBV7-6,TRBJ1-5,15,CASSLSGQGNQPQHF
.,TRBV19,TRBJ1-1,16,CASSFFPTGPGTEAFF
.,TRBV7-9,TRBJ1-6,17,CASSPKLGVQRHSPLHF
.,TRBV7-9,TRBJ1-1,11,CASNIEEKAFF
.,TRBV10-2,TRBJ2-1,14,CASLAGGRYNEQFF
.,TRBV2,TRBJ2-1,16,CASRVGLAGGVNEQFF
.,TRBV6-5,TRBJ2-3,14,CASSPSRERHTQYF
.,TRBV20-1,TRBJ2-3,15,CSASKGGEGEDTQYF
once,TRBV10-3,TRBJ2-3,14,CAISGDRGTDTQYF
.,TRBV5-1,TRBJ2-2,15,CASSVASRNTGELFF
.,TRBV5-1,TRBJ1-2,15,CASSLAGKINYGYTF
.,TRBV6-5,TRBJ1-2,14,CASSPGQKNYGYTF
few,TRBV7-6,TRBJ2-2,14,CASSLDRGAGELFF
.,TRBV4-2,TRBJ1-1,15,CASSQVYPGRTEAFF
.,TRBV24-1,TRBJ1-2,15,CATSGTGAYHYGYTF
few,TRBV5-5,TRBJ1-2,15,CASSLVRDRSTGYTF
.,TRBV5-1,TRBJ1-2,15,CASSLGSGENYGYTF
once,TRBV10-2,TRBJ2-7,17,CASTDFSGDGVPYEQYF
.,TRBV4-1,TRBJ2-3,17,CASSQDGGGSGSDTQYF
.,TRBV5-4,TRBJ2-5,14,CASSPTGGQETQYF
.,TRBV7-9,TRBJ2-1,17,CASSLARIASRYNEQFF
.,TRBV4-2,TRBJ1-1,15,CASSQEVTGETEAFF
.,TRBV5-4,TRBJ1-1,14,CASSRGGLNTEAFF
.,TRBV15,TRBJ2-3,16,CATSPGGLAGSDTQYF
.,TRBV7-8,TRBJ2-2,14,CASSLLRETGELFF
.,TRBV28,TRBJ1-4,15,CASSSQTGGSEKLFF
once,TRBV5-4,TRBJ1-2,15,CASSGGQTNNYGYTF
.,TRBV6-5,TRBJ1-1,14,CASSYVARWQEAFF
.,TRBV5-6,TRBJ1-2,18,CASSLARVRLRQGYGYTF
.,TRBV29-1,TRBJ2-7,15,CSVELAGGFSYEQYF
.,TRBV5-4,TRBJ1-2,13,CASSQTGGRGYTF
.,TRBV5-5,TRBJ1-2,14,CASRGTGDNYGYTF
.,TRBV2,TRBJ1-2,14,CASSGSRGGYGYTF
.,TRBV19,TRBJ2-7,12,CASDQGKYEQYF
once,TRBV5-4,TRBJ2-2,13,CASSRGGPGELFF
.,TRBV6-6,TRBJ1-5,14,CASSHTGVAQPQHF
.,TRBV7-9,TRBJ2-1,17,CASAFGGQGGSYNEQFF
.,TRBV16,TRBJ1-2,16,CASSRDREPANYGYTF
.,TRBV29-1,TRBJ1-2,11,CSVVGSYGYTF
once,TRBV14,TRBJ1-2,13,CASSLTANYGYTF
.,TRBV6-2/TRBV6-3,TRBJ1-3,16,CASSYFGGRSGNTIYF
.,TRBV27,TRBJ2-1,17,CASRWTQYGTGNNEQFF
few,TRBV3-1/TRBV3-2,TRBJ1-2,11,CASSQKALLTF
.,TRBV5-1,TRBJ2-1,17,CASSSPTGSGLNNEQFF
.,TRBV4-1,TRBJ1-4,14,CASSALTGNEKLFF